Included here is one T cell receptor (beta chain) sequence, with context. Antigen: not known. The record originates from a study of OX40 agonist ivuxolimab in advanced cancers. Overall study context: Ivuxolimab is an agonistic anti-OX40 (CD134) antibody, and patients were treated with it. Ivuxolimab, which patients received intravenously every 2 weeks, was dosed at 0.01 to 10 mg/kg. The study, taken as a whole, reports: More expanded clones were found, on average, in CD8+ than in CD4+ T cells. Clones of CD4+ and CD8+ blood T cells grew by week 6 at doses of 0.1 to 3.0 mg/kg.

Libraries were prepared by immunoSEQ multiplex PCR; TCRdb keeps only in-frame clonotypes and omits some of them. The sample includes 92,000 or so clones, 85% to 90% of them seen just once. V dropped 1 base and J dropped 7 bases, with 8 bases sitting between them. Germline lookup yields CDR1 SGHVS and CDR2 FQNEAQ. The CDR3 extends over 13 amino acids. The receptor comes from an adult with an advanced solid tumor such as melanoma, head and neck, liver or kidney cancer. Sequenced material: CD4+ or CD8+ T cells sorted from blood, taken in a trial of the OX40 agonist ivuxolimab. The chain joins TRBV7-8 to TRBJ1-5; D gene uncertain. This CDR3 is CASSLGIEQPQHF. The DNA for the CDR3 is TGTGCCAGCAGCTTAGGTATAGAGCAGCCCCAGCATTTT.